These T cell receptor beta chains were read from a single sample in a study of HIV-infected patients and healthy controls. TCRdb reanalysed the 5' RACE reads using MiXCR and keeps one entry per CDR3 protein. The table lists around 26,000 distinct CDR3 sequences, approximately 9% of them singletons, with about 4% in the top ten. The sequenced material came from blood. These receptors all stem from an adult in good health. CDR3s include the opening cysteine and the closing phenylalanine or tryptophan. Each record gives: CDR3 protein, CDR3 DNA, J gene, clone size, V gene, D gene. A D gene is named only where the DNA matches it firmly. Size is stated for part of the rows, as once, few or many counts, or as a class when the clone is expanded.

CDR3aa: CASSSRAGGLGVNTEAFF; CDR3nt: TGTGCCAGCTCATCCCGCGCGGGGGGGCTGGGGGTGAACACTGAAGCTTTCTTT; j_gene: TRBJ1-1; abundance: many; v_gene: TRBV7-9; d_gene: -
CDR3aa: CATSDLQGGGVYNEQFF; CDR3nt: TGTGCCACCAGTGATTTGCAGGGGGGGGGGGTCTACAATGAGCAGTTCTTC; j_gene: TRBJ2-1; abundance: -; v_gene: TRBV24-1; d_gene: -
CDR3aa: CAISHPQGQPDNEQFF; CDR3nt: TGTGCCATCAGTCATCCCCAGGGACAGCCGGACAATGAGCAGTTCTTC; j_gene: TRBJ2-1; abundance: many; v_gene: TRBV10-3; d_gene: TRBD1
CDR3aa: CASRLAATYNEQFF; CDR3nt: TGTGCCAGCCGGTTAGCGGCCACCTACAATGAGCAGTTCTTC; j_gene: TRBJ2-1; abundance: few; v_gene: TRBV6-2/TRBV6-3; d_gene: -
CDR3aa: CASSPYGISGANVLTF; CDR3nt: TGTGCCAGCAGCCCATATGGGATCTCTGGGGCCAACGTCCTGACTTTC; j_gene: TRBJ2-6; abundance: many; v_gene: TRBV11-3; d_gene: -
CDR3aa: CASSPDRSNTEAFF; CDR3nt: TGCGCCAGCAGCCCCGACAGATCGAACACTGAAGCTTTCTTT; j_gene: TRBJ1-1; abundance: many; v_gene: TRBV5-1; d_gene: -
CDR3aa: CASSPYAYGYTF; CDR3nt: TGTGCCAGCAGTCCGTACGCCTATGGCTACACCTTC; j_gene: TRBJ1-2; abundance: many; v_gene: TRBV28; d_gene: -
CDR3aa: CASSGSGANVLTF; CDR3nt: TGTGCCAGCAGTGGGTCTGGGGCCAACGTCCTGACTTTC; j_gene: TRBJ2-6; abundance: few; v_gene: TRBV25-1; d_gene: -
CDR3aa: CSAIDRGAF; CDR3nt: TGCAGTGCTATAGACAGGGGCGCCTTC; j_gene: TRBJ1-2; abundance: many; v_gene: TRBV20-1; d_gene: TRBD1
CDR3aa: CSVKNTEAFF; CDR3nt: TGCAGCGTGAAGAACACTGAAGCTTTCTTT; j_gene: TRBJ1-1; abundance: few; v_gene: TRBV29-1; d_gene: -
CDR3aa: CASSPGGASPYNEQFF; CDR3nt: TGTGCCAGCAGCCCCGGGGGAGCCTCTCCCTACAATGAGCAGTTCTTC; j_gene: TRBJ2-1; abundance: many; v_gene: TRBV6-2/TRBV6-3; d_gene: -
CDR3aa: CASTKSTGELFF; CDR3nt: TGTGCCAGCACTAAGTCTACCGGGGAGCTGTTTTTT; j_gene: TRBJ2-2; abundance: many; v_gene: TRBV6-5; d_gene: -
CDR3aa: CAISELGRSTDTQYF; CDR3nt: TGTGCCATCAGTGAGCTGGGACGGAGCACAGATACGCAGTATTTT; j_gene: TRBJ2-3; abundance: few; v_gene: TRBV10-3; d_gene: -
CDR3aa: CASTMDGLRGETQYF; CDR3nt: TGTGCCAGCACTATGGACGGTTTACGAGGAGAGACCCAGTACTTC; j_gene: TRBJ2-5; abundance: many; v_gene: TRBV6-1; d_gene: -
CDR3aa: CASSLGSALEQYF; CDR3nt: TGCGCCAGCAGCTTGGGGTCCGCGCTCGAGCAGTACTTC; j_gene: TRBJ2-7; abundance: many; v_gene: TRBV5-1; d_gene: -
CDR3aa: CASTQGAPYEQYF; CDR3nt: TGTGCCAGCACCCAGGGGGCCCCATACGAGCAGTACTTC; j_gene: TRBJ2-7; abundance: many; v_gene: TRBV28; d_gene: TRBD1
CDR3aa: CSADRGNQPQHF; CDR3nt: TGCAGTGCTGACAGGGGGAATCAGCCCCAGCATTTT; j_gene: TRBJ1-5; abundance: many; v_gene: TRBV20-1; d_gene: TRBD1
CDR3aa: CASSWTGDEQYF; CDR3nt: TGTGCCAGCAGTTGGACAGGGGACGAGCAGTACTTC; j_gene: TRBJ2-7; abundance: many; v_gene: TRBV27; d_gene: TRBD1